These T cell receptor beta chains were read from a single sample in a study of cytomegalovirus exposure and HLA in healthy donors. Data came from immunoSEQ multiplex PCR; TCRdb stores just in-frame clones and leaves some out. Of about 150,000 clones listed, more than 75% are singletons. Input material: PBMCs. The receptors here all came from a young woman in good health and CMV-seronegative. Each CDR3 is given with its conserved first and last residue. A D gene is named only where the DNA matches it firmly. Rows may omit the clone size; those that give it use once, few, many or a size class.

v_gene	d_gene	j_gene	abundance	CDR3aa	CDR3nt
TRBV30	TRBD1	TRBJ1-1	once	CAWRRDSLNTEAFF	TGTGCCTGGAGGCGGGACAGCCTGAACACTGAAGCTTTCTTT
TRBV19	.	TRBJ1-6	.	CASSPLVGGSNSPLHF	TGTGCCAGTAGCCCACTTGTTGGCGGGTCTAATTCACCCCTCCACTTT
TRBV7-6	.	TRBJ2-5	.	CASSLGEGLTMQYF	TGTGCCAGCAGCCTGGGAGAAGGTCTGACGATGCAGTACTTC
TRBV19	.	TRBJ1-4	few	CASRTGATNEKLFF	TGTGCCAGTAGGACGGGTGCAACTAATGAAAAACTGTTTTTT
TRBV28	TRBD2	TRBJ2-1	.	CASSLDSGTTYNEQFF	TGTGCCAGCAGTTTAGATAGCGGGACCACCTACAATGAGCAGTTCTTC
TRBV5-4	TRBD1	TRBJ2-5	.	CASSELQGEETQYF	TGTGCCAGCAGCGAACTACAGGGGGAAGAGACCCAGTACTTC
TRBV6-5	.	TRBJ1-3	once	CASSWGGTIYF	TGTGCCAGCAGTTGGGGGGGCACCATATATTTT
TRBV4-1	TRBD2	TRBJ2-2	.	CASSQGLLAGVTGELFF	TGCGCCAGCAGCCAAGGGCTCCTAGCGGGGGTCACCGGGGAGCTGTTTTTT
TRBV7-2	.	TRBJ2-7	.	CASSPEGGEQYF	TGTGCCAGCAGTCCAGAAGGAGGCGAGCAGTACTTC
TRBV30	TRBD2	TRBJ2-7	.	CAWRSRLAGVDYEQYF	TGTGCCTGGAGGTCCCGACTAGCGGGAGTAGACTACGAGCAGTACTTC
TRBV25-1	.	TRBJ2-3	.	CASSDLKTVGGTDTQYF	TGTGCCAGCAGTGATCTGAAGACAGTCGGAGGCACAGATACGCAGTATTTT
TRBV7-2	.	TRBJ1-2	.	CASSFPGFGSYGYTF	TGTGCCAGCAGCTTTCCTGGGTTCGGGAGCTATGGCTACACCTTC
TRBV30	TRBD1	TRBJ1-2	once	CAWKDLHRDSFRYGYTF	TGTGCCTGGAAGGACCTGCACCGGGACAGTTTTCGCTATGGCTACACCTTC
TRBV4-3	TRBD2	TRBJ2-1	.	CASSQGRLAGYNEQFF	TGCGCCAGCAGCCAAGGGCGCCTAGCGGGGTACAATGAGCAGTTCTTC
TRBV28	.	TRBJ2-7	.	CASSFPGGSYEQYF	TGTGCCAGCAGTTTCCCAGGGGGGAGCTACGAGCAGTACTTC
TRBV7-6	TRBD2	TRBJ2-7	many	CASSLVTGGSYEQYF	TGTGCCAGCAGCTTAGTCACGGGGGGATCCTACGAGCAGTACTTC
TRBV14	TRBD1	TRBJ1-2	once	CASSQVTGDYGYTF	TGTGCCAGCAGCCAAGTAACAGGGGACTATGGCTACACCTTC
TRBV27	TRBD1	TRBJ1-5	.	CASSRTGGKGQPQHF	TGTGCCAGCAGCCGGACAGGGGGCAAGGGTCAGCCCCAGCATTTT
TRBV11-2	TRBD1	TRBJ2-1	.	CASSRGTGAYNEQFF	TGTGCCAGCAGTCGAGGGACAGGGGCGTACAATGAGCAGTTCTTC
TRBV7-8	.	TRBJ2-2	.	CASSTGLTGELFF	TGTGCCAGCAGCACGGGTCTCACCGGGGAGCTGTTTTTT
TRBV5-1	TRBD1	TRBJ1-5	.	CASSWGGTGGNQPQHF	TGCGCCAGCAGCTGGGGAGGGACAGGGGGCAATCAGCCCCAGCATTTT
TRBV9	.	TRBJ2-5	.	CASSVGGNLQETQYF	TGTGCCAGCAGCGTAGGAGGTAACCTTCAAGAGACCCAGTACTTC
TRBV27	TRBD2	TRBJ2-1	.	CASSLGPGGGPYNEQFF	TGTGCCAGCAGTTTAGGGCCCGGGGGGGGCCCCTACAATGAGCAGTTCTTC
TRBV5-1	.	TRBJ1-2	.	CASRKGATDHGYTF	TGCGCCAGCAGGAAAGGAGCGACGGATCATGGCTACACCTTC
TRBV5-4	.	TRBJ2-3	.	CASSPPGVRDTQYF	TGTGCCAGCAGCCCCCCCGGGGTGAGAGATACGCAGTATTTT
TRBV4-3	.	TRBJ2-1	.	CASSQEALISSYNEQFF	TGCGCCAGCAGCCAGGAGGCCCTGATTAGCTCCTACAATGAGCAGTTCTTC
TRBV15	TRBD1	TRBJ1-4	once	CATSRQGAGEKLFF	TGTGCCACCAGCAGACAGGGGGCTGGGGAAAAACTGTTTTTT
TRBV5-6	.	TRBJ2-5	.	CASSFYSSGGETQYF	TGTGCCAGCAGCTTTTATTCGTCCGGGGGAGAGACCCAGTACTTC
TRBV7-9	.	TRBJ1-2	.	CASRVGGSKYGYTF	TGTGCCAGCAGGGTCGGGGGTTCTAAGTATGGCTACACCTTC
TRBV6-1	.	TRBJ1-3	.	CASREVSSGNTIYF	TGTGCCAGCAGGGAAGTTAGCTCTGGAAACACCATATATTTT
TRBV11-2	.	TRBJ2-4	once	CASSFQGQNIQYF	TGTGCCAGCAGCTTCCAGGGTCAAAACATTCAGTACTTC
TRBV28	.	TRBJ1-4	.	CASSFSHGEKLFF	TGTGCCAGCAGTTTCTCCCACGGTGAAAAACTGTTTTTT
TRBV11-3	.	TRBJ2-2	.	CASSPHGRAPTGELFF	TGTGCCAGCAGCCCCCACGGCAGGGCACCAACCGGGGAGCTGTTTTTT
TRBV29-1	.	TRBJ2-7	.	CSVKPGTNFWEQYF	TGCAGCGTTAAACCGGGAACGAACTTCTGGGAGCAGTACTTC
TRBV28	.	TRBJ2-7	.	CASSSAGSSYEQYF	TGTGCCAGCAGTAGCGCGGGGAGCTCCTACGAGCAGTACTTC
TRBV6-5	TRBD2	TRBJ2-3	.	CASGRGGGTDTQYF	TGTGCCAGCGGCCGGGGGGGCGGCACAGATACGCAGTATTTT
TRBV9	TRBD1	TRBJ1-1	.	CASSPRDRGNTEAFF	TGTGCCAGCAGCCCCCGGGACAGGGGGAACACTGAAGCTTTCTTT
TRBV25-1	.	TRBJ2-1	.	CASSSHSGDNEQFF	TGTGCCAGCAGTTCCCACTCGGGAGACAATGAGCAGTTCTTC
TRBV6-1	.	TRBJ1-4	.	CASSPIAGQNEKLFF	TGTGCCAGCAGTCCAATCGCGGGGCAGAATGAAAAACTGTTTTTT
TRBV6-6	TRBD2	TRBJ2-7	.	CATQAGGSYEQYF	TGTGCCACCCAAGCGGGAGGAAGCTACGAGCAGTACTTC
TRBV4-3	.	TRBJ2-3	.	CASSQVWAKVTDTQYF	TGCGCCAGCAGCCAAGTTTGGGCTAAGGTCACAGATACGCAGTATTTT
TRBV6-5	TRBD2	TRBJ2-7	.	CASSSRLAGGYEQYF	TGTGCCAGCAGTTCCAGACTAGCGGGAGGCTACGAGCAGTACTTC
TRBV7-3	.	TRBJ2-7	.	CASSLHPGMEEQYF	TGTGCCAGCAGCTTACATCCGGGTATGGAAGAGCAGTACTTC
TRBV28	.	TRBJ1-3	.	CASSLRAGSGNTIYF	TGTGCCAGCAGTTTGCGGGCGGGCTCTGGAAACACCATATATTTT
TRBV28	.	TRBJ2-1	.	CASSGWEPSEQFF	TGTGCCAGCAGCGGATGGGAGCCGAGTGAGCAGTTCTTC
TRBV10-3	TRBD1	TRBJ2-5	.	CAISEARQGAETQYF	TGTGCCATCAGTGAGGCGAGACAGGGCGCAGAGACCCAGTACTTC
TRBV9	.	TRBJ1-2	few	CASSQGQSHYGYTF	TGTGCCAGCAGCCAAGGACAGTCTCACTATGGCTACACCTTC